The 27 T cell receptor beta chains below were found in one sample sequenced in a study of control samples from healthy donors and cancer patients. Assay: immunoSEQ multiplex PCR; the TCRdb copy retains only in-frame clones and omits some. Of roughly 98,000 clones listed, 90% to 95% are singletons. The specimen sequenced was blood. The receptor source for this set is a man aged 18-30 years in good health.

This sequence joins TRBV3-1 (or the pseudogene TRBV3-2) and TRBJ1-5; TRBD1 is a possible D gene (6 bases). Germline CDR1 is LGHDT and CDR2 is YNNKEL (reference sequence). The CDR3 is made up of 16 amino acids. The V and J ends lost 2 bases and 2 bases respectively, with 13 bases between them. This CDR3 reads CASSQMGAQGNQPQHF. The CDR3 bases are TGTGCCAGCAGCCAAATGGGGGCGCAGGGCAATCAGCCCCAGCATTTT.

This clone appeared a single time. CDR3 loop: CASSPLSAADGYTF. The CDR3 region has the DNA TGTGCCAGCTCACCACTATCGGCAGCCGACGGCTACACCTTC. The genes are TRBV18 and TRBJ1-2, with D unresolved. From germline, CDR1 is KGHSH and CDR2 LQKENI. V lost 1 base and J lost 8, with 14 bases in between. This CDR3 region has 14 residues. Full variable domain (missing parts from reference TRBV18 and TRBJ1-2): NAGVMQNPRHLVRRRGQEARLRCSPMKGHSHVYWYRQLPEEGLKFMVYLQKENIIDESGMPKERFSAEFPKEGPSILRIQQVVRGDSAAYFCASSPLSAADGYTFGSGTRLTVV.

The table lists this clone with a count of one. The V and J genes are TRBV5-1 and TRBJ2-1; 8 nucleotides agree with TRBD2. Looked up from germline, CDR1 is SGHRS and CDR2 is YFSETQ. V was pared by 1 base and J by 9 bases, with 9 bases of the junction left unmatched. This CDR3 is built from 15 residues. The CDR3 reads CASSLSGGFSGEQFF. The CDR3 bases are TGCGCCAGCAGCTTGTCGGGAGGGTTTTCAGGTGAGCAGTTCTTC.

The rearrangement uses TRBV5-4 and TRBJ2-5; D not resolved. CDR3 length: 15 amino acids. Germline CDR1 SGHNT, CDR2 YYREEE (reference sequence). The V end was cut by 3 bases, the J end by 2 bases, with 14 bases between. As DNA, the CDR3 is TGTGCCAGCAGCTCTTTCGGGCCCCAACAAGAGACCCAGTACTTC. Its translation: CASSSFGPQQETQYF.

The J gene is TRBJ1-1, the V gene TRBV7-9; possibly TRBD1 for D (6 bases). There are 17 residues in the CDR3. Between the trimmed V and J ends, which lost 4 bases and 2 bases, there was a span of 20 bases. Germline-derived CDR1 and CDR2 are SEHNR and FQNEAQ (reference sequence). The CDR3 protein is CASSSYLTGKPNTEAFF. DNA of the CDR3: TGTGCCAGCAGCTCTTATTTAACAGGGAAGCCTAACACTGAAGCTTTCTTT.

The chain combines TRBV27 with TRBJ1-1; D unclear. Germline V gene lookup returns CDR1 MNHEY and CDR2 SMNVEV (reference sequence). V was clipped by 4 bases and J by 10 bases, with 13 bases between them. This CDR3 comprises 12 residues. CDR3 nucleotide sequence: TGTGCCAGCAGTTCCCCGGGTCCAACAGCTTTCTTT. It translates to CASSSPGPTAFF.

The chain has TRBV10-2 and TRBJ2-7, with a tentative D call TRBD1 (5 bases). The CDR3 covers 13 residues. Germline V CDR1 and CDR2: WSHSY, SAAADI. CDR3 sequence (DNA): TGCGCCAGCAGTGAGTCCCCTAGACAGCTCGGGTTTGTC. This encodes CASSESPRQLGFV.

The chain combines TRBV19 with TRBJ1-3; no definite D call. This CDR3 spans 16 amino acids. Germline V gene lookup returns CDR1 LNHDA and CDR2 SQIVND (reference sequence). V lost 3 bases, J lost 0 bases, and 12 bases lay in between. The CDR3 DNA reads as TGTGCCAGTAGTATGGCGGCACTGAGCTCTGGAAACACCATATATTTT. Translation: CASSMAALSSGNTIYF.

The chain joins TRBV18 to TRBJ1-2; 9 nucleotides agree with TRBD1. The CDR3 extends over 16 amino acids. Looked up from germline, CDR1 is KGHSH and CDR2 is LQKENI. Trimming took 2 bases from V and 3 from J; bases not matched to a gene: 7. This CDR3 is CASSPTGQGWDYGYTF. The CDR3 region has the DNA TGTGCCAGCTCACCAACGGGACAGGGCTGGGACTATGGCTACACCTTC.

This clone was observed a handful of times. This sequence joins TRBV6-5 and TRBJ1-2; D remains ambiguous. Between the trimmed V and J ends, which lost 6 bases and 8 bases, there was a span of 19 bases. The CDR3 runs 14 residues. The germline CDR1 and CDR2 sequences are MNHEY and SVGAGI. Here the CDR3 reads CASSPSLEGGGYTF. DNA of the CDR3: TGTGCCAGCAGCCCCTCGTTGGAGGGCGGGGGCTACACCTTC.

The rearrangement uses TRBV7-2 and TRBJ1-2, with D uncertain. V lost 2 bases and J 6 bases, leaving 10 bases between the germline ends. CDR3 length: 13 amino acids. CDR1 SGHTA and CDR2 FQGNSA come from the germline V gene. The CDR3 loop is CASSLPGRDGYTF. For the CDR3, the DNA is TGTGCCAGCAGCTTACCCGGAAGGGATGGCTACACCTTC. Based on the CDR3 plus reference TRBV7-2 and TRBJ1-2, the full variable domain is GAGVSQSPSNKVTEKGKDVELRCDPISGHTALYWYRQSLGQGLEFLIYFQGNSAPDKSGLPSDRFSAERTGGSVSTLTIQRTQQEDSAVYLCASSLPGRDGYTFGSGTRLTVV.

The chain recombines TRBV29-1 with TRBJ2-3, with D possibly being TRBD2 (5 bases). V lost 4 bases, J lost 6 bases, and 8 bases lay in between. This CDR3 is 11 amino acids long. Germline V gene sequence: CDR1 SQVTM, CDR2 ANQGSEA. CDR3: CSVATGDTQYF. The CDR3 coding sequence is TGCAGCGTTGCCACGGGGGATACGCAGTATTTT.

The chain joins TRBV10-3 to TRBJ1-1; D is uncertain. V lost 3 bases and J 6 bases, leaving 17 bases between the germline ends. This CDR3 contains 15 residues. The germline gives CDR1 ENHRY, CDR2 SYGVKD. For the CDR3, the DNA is TGTGCCATCAGTGAACTTAGTATTGGTAGAGCTGAAGCTTTCTTT. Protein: CAISELSIGRAEAFF.

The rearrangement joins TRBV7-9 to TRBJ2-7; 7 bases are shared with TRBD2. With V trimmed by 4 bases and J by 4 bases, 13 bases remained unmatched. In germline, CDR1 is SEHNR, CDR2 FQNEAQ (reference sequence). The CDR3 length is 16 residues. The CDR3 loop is CASSSPRGAGFYEQYF. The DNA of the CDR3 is TGTGCCAGCAGCTCCCCTCGGGGAGCGGGATTTTACGAGCAGTACTTC.

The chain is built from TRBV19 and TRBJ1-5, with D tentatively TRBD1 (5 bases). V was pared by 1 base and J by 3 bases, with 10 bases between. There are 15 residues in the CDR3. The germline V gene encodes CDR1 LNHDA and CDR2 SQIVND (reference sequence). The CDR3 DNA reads TGTGCCAGTAGTATAGGAGACAGTATCAATCAGCCCCAGCATTTT. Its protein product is CASSIGDSINQPQHF.

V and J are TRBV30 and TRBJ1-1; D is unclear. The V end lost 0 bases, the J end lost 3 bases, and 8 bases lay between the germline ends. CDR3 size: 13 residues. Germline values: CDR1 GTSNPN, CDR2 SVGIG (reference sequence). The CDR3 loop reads CAWSVGSYTEAFF. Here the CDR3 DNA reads TGTGCCTGGAGTGTAGGTTCGTACACTGAAGCTTTCTTT.

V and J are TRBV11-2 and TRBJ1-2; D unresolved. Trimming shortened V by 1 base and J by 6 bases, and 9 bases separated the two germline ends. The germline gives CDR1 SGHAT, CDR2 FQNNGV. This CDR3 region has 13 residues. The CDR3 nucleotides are TGTGCCAGCAGCTTAGTTTTAGGGCATGGCTACACCTTC. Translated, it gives CASSLVLGHGYTF.

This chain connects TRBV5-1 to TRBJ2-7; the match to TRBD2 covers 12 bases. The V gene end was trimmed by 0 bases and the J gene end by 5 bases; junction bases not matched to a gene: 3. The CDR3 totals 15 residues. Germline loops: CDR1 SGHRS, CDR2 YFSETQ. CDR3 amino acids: CASSLETSGSHEQYF. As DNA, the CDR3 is TGCGCCAGCAGCTTGGAGACTAGCGGGAGTCACGAGCAGTACTTC.

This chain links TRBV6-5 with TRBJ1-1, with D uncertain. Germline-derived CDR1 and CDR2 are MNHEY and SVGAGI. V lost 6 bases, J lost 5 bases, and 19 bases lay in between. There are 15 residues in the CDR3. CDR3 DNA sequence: TGTGCCAGCAGCCGAATCCATTTTTCGGGGACTGAAGCTTTCTTT. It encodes CASSRIHFSGTEAFF.

The CDR3 protein is CASSGGPSGAQYF. For the CDR3, the DNA is TGTGCCAGTAGCGGGGGCCCATCGGGAGCCCAGTACTTC. The rearrangement links TRBV6-5 to TRBJ2-5, with 9 bases identical to TRBD2. The CDR3 runs 13 residues. Germline V gene lookup returns CDR1 MNHEY and CDR2 SVGAGI. With V trimmed by 9 bases and J by 9 bases, 11 bases remained unmatched.

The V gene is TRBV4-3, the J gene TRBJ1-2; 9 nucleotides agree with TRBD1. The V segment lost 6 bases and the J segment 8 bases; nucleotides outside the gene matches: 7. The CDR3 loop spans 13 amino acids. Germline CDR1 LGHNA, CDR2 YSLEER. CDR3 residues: CASRQQGAGGYTF. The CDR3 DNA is TGCGCCAGCAGACAACAGGGGGCTGGAGGCTACACCTTC.

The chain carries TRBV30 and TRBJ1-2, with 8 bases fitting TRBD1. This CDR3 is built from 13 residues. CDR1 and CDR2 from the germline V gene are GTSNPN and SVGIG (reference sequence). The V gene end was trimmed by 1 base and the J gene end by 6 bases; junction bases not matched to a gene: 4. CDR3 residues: CAWSGQGANGYTF. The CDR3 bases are TGTGCCTGGAGTGGCCAGGGGGCGAATGGCTACACCTTC.

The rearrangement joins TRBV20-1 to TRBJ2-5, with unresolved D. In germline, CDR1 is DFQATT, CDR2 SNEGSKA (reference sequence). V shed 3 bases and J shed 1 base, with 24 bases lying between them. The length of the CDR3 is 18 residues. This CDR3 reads CSASGWRGARSPQETQYF. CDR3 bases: TGCAGTGCTAGTGGGTGGCGTGGTGCCAGGTCCCCCCAAGAGACCCAGTACTTC.

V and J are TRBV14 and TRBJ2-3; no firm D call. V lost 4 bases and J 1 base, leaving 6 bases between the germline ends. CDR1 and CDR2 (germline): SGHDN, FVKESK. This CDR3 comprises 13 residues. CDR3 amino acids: CASSLLGTDTQYF. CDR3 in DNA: TGTGCCAGCAGCCTCCTCGGCACAGATACGCAGTATTTT.

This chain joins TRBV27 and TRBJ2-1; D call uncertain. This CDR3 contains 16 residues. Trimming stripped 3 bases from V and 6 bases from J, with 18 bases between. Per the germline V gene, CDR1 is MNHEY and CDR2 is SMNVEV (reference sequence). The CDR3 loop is CASSFQSGLITNEQFF. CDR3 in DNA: TGTGCCAGCAGTTTTCAGTCGGGTTTGATCACCAATGAGCAGTTCTTC.

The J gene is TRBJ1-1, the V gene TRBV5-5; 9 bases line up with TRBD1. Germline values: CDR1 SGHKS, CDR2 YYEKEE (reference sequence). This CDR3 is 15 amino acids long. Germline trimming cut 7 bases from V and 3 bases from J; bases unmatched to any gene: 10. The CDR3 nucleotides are TGTGCCAGCGGGGATCAGGGACAGGGAGACACTGAAGCTTTCTTT. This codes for CASGDQGQGDTEAFF.

The DNA of the CDR3 is TGTGCCAGCAGCCAGGTATCCACCGGGGAGCTGTTTTTT. It specifies CASSQVSTGELFF. The chain links TRBV3-1 (or the pseudogene TRBV3-2) to TRBJ2-2; D gene uncertain. Trimming left V 3 bases short and J 4 bases short, with 6 bases between. Germline V gene data show CDR1 as LGHDT and CDR2 as YNNKEL (reference sequence). The CDR3 is made up of 13 amino acids.